This T cell receptor (beta chain) was captured in a study of CD8 T cells in Susac syndrome. Study outcomes and limitations: The study recognized that the number of individuals in its TCR sequencing and HLA analysis was relatively small.

TCR beta sequences were obtained from blood CD8+ and CD4+ T cells. Comments on this clonotype: The target antigen is unknown.

The authors reverse transcribed roughly 0.5 to 1 ug RNA with random hexamers. Across 54 Vbeta and 13 Jbeta, TCR beta CDR3 was amplified with immunoSEQ multiplex PCR. TCRdb passed the immunoSEQ multiplex PCR reads through MiXCR, listing each CDR3 protein once. This table has approximately 280,000 distinct CDR3 sequences, 85% appearing once. The V and J ends lost 2 bases and 5 bases respectively, with 16 bases between them. This CDR3 comprises 16 residues. CDR1 and CDR2 (germline): MNHNS, SASEGT. Sequenced material: CD8+ T cells from PBMCs. The clonotype originates from a human donor with multiple sclerosis. The gene calls are TRBV6-1 and TRBJ1-5, with D unclear. CDR3 in DNA: TGTGCCAGCAGTGAATGGCGGACGCACGCGGATCAGCCCCAGCATTTT. As protein: CASSEWRTHADQPQHF.